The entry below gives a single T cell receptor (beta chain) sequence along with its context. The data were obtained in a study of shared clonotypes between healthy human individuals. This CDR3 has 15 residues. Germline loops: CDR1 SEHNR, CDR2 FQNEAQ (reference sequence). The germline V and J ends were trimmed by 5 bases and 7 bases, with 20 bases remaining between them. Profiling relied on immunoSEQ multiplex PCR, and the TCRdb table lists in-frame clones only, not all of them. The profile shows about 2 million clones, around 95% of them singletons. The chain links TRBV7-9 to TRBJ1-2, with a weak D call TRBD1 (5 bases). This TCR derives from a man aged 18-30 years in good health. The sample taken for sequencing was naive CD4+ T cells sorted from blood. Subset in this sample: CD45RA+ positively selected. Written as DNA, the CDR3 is TGTGCCAGCAGCCCGCCTCTCCCAGGGTCCGGTGGCTACACCTTC. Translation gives CASSPPLPGSGGYTF.